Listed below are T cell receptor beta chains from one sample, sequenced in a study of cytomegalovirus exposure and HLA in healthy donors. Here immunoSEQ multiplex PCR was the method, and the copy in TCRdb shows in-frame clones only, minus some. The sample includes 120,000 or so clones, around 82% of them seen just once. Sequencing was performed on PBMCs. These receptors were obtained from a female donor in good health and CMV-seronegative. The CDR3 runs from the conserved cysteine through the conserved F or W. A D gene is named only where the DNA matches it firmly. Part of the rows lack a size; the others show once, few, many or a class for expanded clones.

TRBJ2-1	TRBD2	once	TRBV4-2	CASSQVSAGGSYNEQFF	TGTGCCAGCAGCCAAGTATCCGCGGGAGGCTCCTACAATGAGCAGTTCTTC
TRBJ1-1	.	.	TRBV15	CATSRAGEGVTEAFF	TGTGCCACCAGCAGAGCAGGGGAGGGGGTCACTGAAGCTTTCTTT
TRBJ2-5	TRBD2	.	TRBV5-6	CASSLVTGGRTETQYF	TGTGCCAGCAGCTTGGTAACGGGGGGGCGTACAGAGACCCAGTACTTC
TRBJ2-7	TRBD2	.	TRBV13	CASSAGTSGWQYF	TGTGCCAGCAGCGCCGGGACTAGCGGGTGGCAGTACTTC
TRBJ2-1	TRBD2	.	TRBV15	CATSLAGGYNEQFF	TGTGCCACCAGCCTGGCGGGAGGGTACAATGAGCAGTTCTTC
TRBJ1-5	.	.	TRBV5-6	CASSLYGGGQPQHF	TGTGCCAGCAGCTTGTATGGGGGCGGTCAGCCCCAGCATTTT
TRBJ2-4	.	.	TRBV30	CAWSEGAGNIQYF	TGTGCCTGGAGTGAGGGTGCGGGAAACATTCAGTACTTC
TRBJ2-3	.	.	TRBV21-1	CASSKVGGLAGAVDTRYF	TGTGCCAGCAGCAAAGTAGGGGGACTAGCGGGAGCGGTAGATACGCGGTATTTT
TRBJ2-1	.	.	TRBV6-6	CASRRRGNGSYNEQFF	TGTGCCAGCAGGAGACGCGGGAACGGCTCCTACAATGAGCAGTTCTTC
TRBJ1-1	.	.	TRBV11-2	CASSWGGAGAFF	TGTGCCAGCAGCTGGGGGGGGGCAGGAGCTTTCTTT
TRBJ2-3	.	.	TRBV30	CACTSSGVSTDTQYF	TGTGCCTGCACAAGCTCGGGGGTTAGCACAGATACGCAGTATTTT
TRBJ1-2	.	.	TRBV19	CASSERRVTGYTF	TGTGCCAGTAGTGAGCGCCGGGTTACTGGCTACACCTTC
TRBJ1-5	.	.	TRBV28	CASGNSNQPQHF	TGTGCATCAGGAAATAGCAATCAGCCCCAGCATTTT
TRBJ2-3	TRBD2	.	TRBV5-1	CASSPSGGADTQYF	TGCGCCAGCAGCCCTAGCGGTGGGGCAGATACGCAGTATTTT
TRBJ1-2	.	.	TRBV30	CAWSVMQYYGYTF	TGTGCCTGGAGTGTGATGCAGTACTATGGCTACACCTTC
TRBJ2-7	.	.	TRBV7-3	CASSLSSRGAYEQYF	TGTGCCAGCAGCTTAAGCTCCAGGGGGGCATACGAGCAGTACTTC
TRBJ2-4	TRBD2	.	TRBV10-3	CAIRAGTSGGNIQYF	TGTGCCATCAGGGCCGGGACTAGCGGGGGGAACATTCAGTACTTC
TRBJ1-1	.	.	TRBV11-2	CASSSGETEAFF	TGTGCCAGCAGCTCAGGGGAGACTGAAGCTTTCTTT
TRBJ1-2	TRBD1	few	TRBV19	CASSRDRGPGGYGYTF	TGTGCCAGTAGTCGAGACAGGGGGCCAGGAGGCTATGGCTACACCTTC
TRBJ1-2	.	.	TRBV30	CAWNQGSYGYTF	TGTGCCTGGAATCAGGGGTCCTATGGCTACACCTTC
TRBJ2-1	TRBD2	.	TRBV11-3	CASSFGLAAYNEQFF	TGTGCCAGCAGCTTCGGGCTAGCGGCATACAATGAGCAGTTCTTC
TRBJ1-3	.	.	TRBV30	CAWSPGYSGNTIYF	TGTGCCTGGAGCCCAGGATACTCTGGAAACACCATATATTTT
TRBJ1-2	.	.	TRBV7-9	CASSPGGGNYGYTF	TGTGCCAGCAGCCCTGGGGGGGGGAACTATGGCTACACCTTC